This entry is about one T cell receptor beta chain. The data originate from a study of blood T cell repertoires in COVID-19. Sequencing used immunoSEQ multiplex PCR; TCRdb keeps in-frame clones, though not all of them. The sample consists of about 130,000 clones, about four fifths of them appearing once. CDR1 LNHDA and CDR2 SQIVND come from the germline V gene (reference sequence). The CDR3 has 13 residues. Trimming stripped 7 bases from V and 4 bases from J, with 10 bases between. The chain has TRBV19 and TRBJ2-2; D is undetermined. Sequenced input: peripheral blood. This receptor was identified in an elderly man with acute or convalescent COVID-19. The CDR3 spells CASTAGPTGELFF. In DNA, the CDR3 is TGTGCCAGTACGGCAGGCCCCACCGGGGAGCTGTTTTTT.